The rows below give T cell receptor beta chains drawn from one sample of a study of blood T cell repertoires in COVID-19. Sequencing used immunoSEQ multiplex PCR; TCRdb keeps in-frame clones, though not all of them. This sample carries under 300,000 clones, around 86% of them seen once, and the ten largest clones take 2.2%. The specimen sequenced was peripheral blood. The receptors stem from a man aged 25 to 40 who had recovered from COVID-19. CDR3s include the opening cysteine and the closing phenylalanine or tryptophan. D genes are given only for firm matches. Some rows mark clone size as missing; the rest say once, few, many or name a class of expanded clone.

.	TRBV6-5	TRBJ2-2	.	TGTGCCAGCAGTAAAATCACTAAATTCGGGGAGCTGTTTTTT	CASSKITKFGELFF
.	TRBV9	TRBJ2-7	.	TGTGCCAGCAGCGTAGCTACGAGCGGACCAAAGTACTTC	CASSVATSGPKYF
.	TRBV6-5	TRBJ1-6	TRBD1	TGTGCCAGCAGACCGACAGGGAGTAATTCACCCCTCCACTTT	CASRPTGSNSPLHF
.	TRBV3-1/TRBV3-2	TRBJ2-7	TRBD2	TGTGCCAGCAGACGTAGCGGGGGGGCCCAGTGGGAGCAGTACTTC	CASRRSGGAQWEQYF
.	TRBV23-1	TRBJ1-2	.	TGCGCCAGCAGTCAATCCCTCAGGAGGGGCAGCTACACCTTC	CASSQSLRRGSYTF
.	TRBV7-2	TRBJ2-3	TRBD2	TGTGCCAGCAGCTTAGGCGGGGGGGCGCCTAGCACAGATACGCAGTATTTT	CASSLGGGAPSTDTQYF
.	TRBV10-1	TRBJ1-2	.	TGCGCCAGCAGCGCTGACAGTCTTTATGGCTACACCTTC	CASSADSLYGYTF
few	TRBV3-1/TRBV3-2	TRBJ1-6	.	TGTGCCAGCAGCCAAGCGTGGACAGCCTTAAGCTCCTATAATTCACCCCTCCACTTT	CASSQAWTALSSYNSPLHF
.	TRBV6-2/TRBV6-3	TRBJ1-5	TRBD1	TGTGCCAGCACCCCGACAGGGCATCAGCCCCAGCATTTT	CASTPTGHQPQHF
few	TRBV5-5	TRBJ1-3	.	TGTGCCAGCAGCCCGGAGACTGGAAACACCATATATTTT	CASSPETGNTIYF
.	TRBV10-2	TRBJ1-6	.	TGCGCCAGCAGATACGACAGTCACAATTCACCCCTCCACTTT	CASRYDSHNSPLHF
.	TRBV11-2	TRBJ2-7	.	TGTGCCAGCAGCTTGGGATTGGGGCAAGGCTACGAGCAGTACTTC	CASSLGLGQGYEQYF
.	TRBV6-5	TRBJ1-2	.	TGTGCCAGCAGTTACTGGAGCGATGATTCCCTTTATGGCTACACCTTC	CASSYWSDDSLYGYTF
.	TRBV9	TRBJ2-7	.	TGTGCCAGCAGCGTAGGAAAAAGGGAGCGGGCGAGCTCCTACGAGCAGTACTTC	CASSVGKRERASSYEQYF
.	TRBV30	TRBJ2-7	.	TGTGCCTGGAGTGTACAAGGACTCCTACGACACGAGCAGTACTTC	CAWSVQGLLRHEQYF
.	TRBV13	TRBJ2-3	TRBD2	TGTGCCAGCAGCATGGGGCTAGCGGGGTCCACAGATACGCAGTATTTT	CASSMGLAGSTDTQYF
.	TRBV11-2	TRBJ1-2	.	TGTGCCAGCAGCTTAGGTTCGGCGGGGATAGGAAACTATGGCTACACCTTC	CASSLGSAGIGNYGYTF
.	TRBV5-1	TRBJ2-7	.	TGCGCCAGCAGCTTGAGTGGCGCCGACAGCTACGAGCAGTACTTC	CASSLSGADSYEQYF
.	TRBV10-1	TRBJ1-1	.	TGCGCCAGCAGTCAAGGACGGACAAGGAACACTGAAGCTTTCTTT	CASSQGRTRNTEAFF
.	TRBV6-5	TRBJ1-4	TRBD1	TGTGCCAGCAGAAGTGGACAGGGAGGAAAACTGTTTTTT	CASRSGQGGKLFF
.	TRBV14	TRBJ2-7	.	TGTGCCAGCAGCCAAGATCCACTAAGAAAAAAGCAGTACTTC	CASSQDPLRKKQYF
.	TRBV6-5	TRBJ2-3	.	TGTGCCAGCAGTCGTCAGCTGGAAAGAGGAGATACGCAGTATTTT	CASSRQLERGDTQYF
.	TRBV5-1	TRBJ1-2	TRBD1	TGCGCCAGCAGCTTGGCGACAGGGGGGGCACATGGCTACACCTTC	CASSLATGGAHGYTF
.	TRBV7-2	TRBJ2-7	.	TGTGCCAGCAGCCAGGGGGGCGGTTTCTACGAGCAGTACTTC	CASSQGGGFYEQYF
.	TRBV27	TRBJ2-3	TRBD1	TGTGCCAGCAGTTTAGGGACAGGTAGCACAGATACGCAGTATTTT	CASSLGTGSTDTQYF
.	TRBV9	TRBJ1-1	.	TGTGCCAGCAGCGTAGCCGCGGTCCGGGGGGACACTGAAGCTTTCTTT	CASSVAAVRGDTEAFF
.	TRBV6-1	TRBJ2-7	.	TGTGCCAGCAGTGAGGTTGCGGGACCGAGCTACGAGCAGTACTTC	CASSEVAGPSYEQYF
.	TRBV7-2	TRBJ2-7	TRBD1	TGTGCCAGCCGATCCCGGGACAGGGGATACGAGCAGTACTTC	CASRSRDRGYEQYF
once	TRBV25-1	TRBJ1-2	TRBD1	TGTGCCAGCAGTGAATTGGACAGGGATGGCTACACCTTC	CASSELDRDGYTF
.	TRBV2	TRBJ2-7	TRBD1	TGTGCCAGCAGTTTCCTTCCGGGACAGACCTACGAGCAGTACTTC	CASSFLPGQTYEQYF
few	TRBV6-2/TRBV6-3	TRBJ2-1	.	TGTGCCAGCAGTTCCGACAGTTACAATGAGCAGTTCTTC	CASSSDSYNEQFF
.	TRBV6-5	TRBJ2-4	TRBD1	TGTGCCGCCTCGGACAGGGGGCCTAAAAACATTCAGTACTTC	CAASDRGPKNIQYF
once	TRBV4-2	TRBJ2-1	.	TGTGCCAGCAGTGGCACGTTAATGTACAATGAGCAGTTCTTC	CASSGTLMYNEQFF
many	TRBV28	TRBJ2-7	.	TGTGCCAGCAGTTTAAGTGAGCGGGTCACCGGCGAGCAGTACTTC	CASSLSERVTGEQYF
.	TRBV16	TRBJ1-5	TRBD1	TGTGCCAGCAGCCAGTTGACAGGGGGAAGCAATCAGCCCCAGCATTTT	CASSQLTGGSNQPQHF
.	TRBV18	TRBJ1-4	TRBD1	TGTGCCAGCCGGCGGGACAGGGATGAAAAACTGTTTTTT	CASRRDRDEKLFF
.	TRBV5-5	TRBJ1-2	TRBD1	TGTGCCAGCAGCTTCGGAGGGGGCTCCAACTATGGCTACACCTTC	CASSFGGGSNYGYTF
.	TRBV5-1	TRBJ1-4	.	TGCGCCAGCAGCTTGGAACCCACTGACAGGAAATCTAATGAAAAACTGTTTTTT	CASSLEPTDRKSNEKLFF
.	TRBV3-1/TRBV3-2	TRBJ2-7	.	TGTGCCAGCAGCCAAGATGCGACCATAAGGGGGCAGTACTTC	CASSQDATIRGQYF
.	TRBV11-2	TRBJ2-5	TRBD1	TGTGCCAGCAGTCCGGGGACAGTCGAGACCCAGTACTTC	CASSPGTVETQYF